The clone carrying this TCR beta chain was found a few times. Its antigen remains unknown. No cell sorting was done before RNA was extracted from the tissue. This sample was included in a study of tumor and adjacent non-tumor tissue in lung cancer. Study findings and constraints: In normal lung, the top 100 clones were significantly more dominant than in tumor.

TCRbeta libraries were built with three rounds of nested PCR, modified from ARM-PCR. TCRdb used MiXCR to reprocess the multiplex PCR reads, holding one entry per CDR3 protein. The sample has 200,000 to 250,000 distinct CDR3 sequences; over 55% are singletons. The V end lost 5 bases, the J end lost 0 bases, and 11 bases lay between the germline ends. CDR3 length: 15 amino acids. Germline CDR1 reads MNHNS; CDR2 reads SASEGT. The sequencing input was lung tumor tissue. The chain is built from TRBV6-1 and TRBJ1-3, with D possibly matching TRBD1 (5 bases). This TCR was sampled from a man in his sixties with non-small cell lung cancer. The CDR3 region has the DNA TGTGCCAGCAGTTCCGACAGCGGCTCTGGAAACACCATATATTTT. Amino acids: CASSSDSGSGNTIYF.